The source of this TCR beta chain is a study of tumor-infiltrating lymphocytes in primary liver carcinoma. Study results and caveats: Tumor samples exhibited a significantly greater top-250-clone fraction than blood samples (p = 0.039).

There are many counts of this clonotype. Antigen unknown. The blood RNA (from unsorted whole blood) was obtained, and germline DNA was also extracted. With chronic HBV infection, the patients were also treatment-naive. Constant-region priming of around 490 ng total RNA yielded TCR beta cDNA. Amplification in three nested multiplex PCR rounds with slightly modified ARM-PCR gave rise to TCR beta libraries. One entry per CDR3 protein results from TCRdb running MiXCR on the multiplex PCR reads. The sample holds about 320,000 distinct CDR3 sequences, around three fifths seen once. Sequences were obtained from peripheral blood. The source is a woman under 40 with primary liver carcinoma and hepatitis B virus infection.

CDR3 nucleotide sequence: TGTGCCAGCAGCCTCCCGGCGGACAGCTCTGGGGCCAACGTCCTGACTTTC. The encoded protein is CASSLPADSSGANVLTF. This chain connects TRBV12-3 or TRBV12-4 to TRBJ2-6, with a weak D call TRBD1 (6 bases). V shed 6 bases and J shed 0 bases, with 15 bases lying between them. This CDR3 has 17 residues.